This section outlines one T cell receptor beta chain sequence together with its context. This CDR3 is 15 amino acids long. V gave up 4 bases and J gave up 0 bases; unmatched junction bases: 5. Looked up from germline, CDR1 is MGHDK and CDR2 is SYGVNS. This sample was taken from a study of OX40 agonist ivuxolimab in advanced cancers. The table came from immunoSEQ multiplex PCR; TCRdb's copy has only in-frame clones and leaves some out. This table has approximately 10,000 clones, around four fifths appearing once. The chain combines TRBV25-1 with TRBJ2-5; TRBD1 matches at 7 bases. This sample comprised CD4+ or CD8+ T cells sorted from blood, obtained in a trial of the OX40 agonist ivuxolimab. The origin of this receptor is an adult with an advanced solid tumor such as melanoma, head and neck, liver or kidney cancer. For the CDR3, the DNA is TGTGCCAGCAGTGGTGGCAGGGGGTACCAAGAGACCCAGTACTTC. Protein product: CASSGGRGYQETQYF.